The 12 T cell receptor beta chains listed next were all sequenced from one sample in a study of liver allograft versus peripheral blood T cells. Study as a whole: What was compared were the T cell receptor repertoires in transplanted livers and those in the peripheral blood of recipients.

TCRdb analysed the reads with MiXCR anew, one entry per CDR3 protein. The sample carries some 10,000 distinct CDR3 sequences, under 20% recorded once. The receptors were sampled from a human patient who had a liver transplant. Some T cells may arise from the graft donor.

This chain uses TRBV12-3 or TRBV12-4 with TRBJ2-6; the match to TRBD1 covers 7 bases. V gave up 7 bases and J gave up 0 bases; unmatched junction bases: 3. The CDR3 has 15 amino acids. The CDR3 region is CASNGDSSGANVLTF. CDR3 in DNA: TGTGCCAGCAATGGGGACAGCTCTGGGGCCAACGTCCTGACTTTC.

This clonotype was recorded a few times. J is TRBJ1-1 and V is TRBV11-2; the D is unclear. This CDR3 region has 14 residues. From germline, CDR1 is SGHAT and CDR2 FQNNGV. The V and J ends lost 6 bases and 5 bases respectively, with 16 bases between them. CDR3 nucleotide sequence: TGTGCCAGCAGTTTGGGAATCGGTGGAACTGAAGCTTTCTTT. Protein: CASSLGIGGTEAFF.

The CDR3 DNA sequence: TGCAGTGCTAGAGCTGGGGGTAGAGGCACAGATACGCAGTATTTT. It is translated as CSARAGGRGTDTQYF. V is TRBV20-1 and J is TRBJ2-3; tentatively, D is TRBD1 or TRBD2 (5 bases each). The germline V gene encodes CDR1 DFQATT and CDR2 SNEGSKA (reference sequence). This CDR3 contains 15 residues. Trimming pared 1 base from V and 1 base from J, leaving 12 bases between.

The V gene is TRBV20-1, the J gene TRBJ2-5; possible D gene TRBD2, 5 bases. V was trimmed by 4 bases and J by 4 bases, leaving 19 bases between them. Per germline, CDR1 DFQATT and CDR2 SNEGSKA (reference sequence). This CDR3 has 15 residues. CDR3 DNA sequence: TGCAGTGCTATCCCCCCAAACAGCGGAACAGAGACCCAGTACTTC. Translating it yields CSAIPPNSGTETQYF.

By share, this clonotype ranks as medium-sized. The chain joins TRBV5-5 to TRBJ2-1, with 8 bases lining up with TRBD1. V was clipped by 4 bases and J by 8 bases; unmatched bases: 5. The CDR3 runs 13 residues. Germline V gives CDR1 SGHKS, CDR2 YYEKEE (reference sequence). The DNA for the CDR3 is TGTGCCAGCAGCCCAGGACAGGGCGATGAGCAGTTCTTC. The encoded protein is CASSPGQGDEQFF.

By its share, this clonotype is medium-sized. The CDR3 protein is CASHRGLGANVLTF. CDR3 nucleotides: TGTGCCAGTCACAGGGGGCTTGGGGCCAACGTCCTGACTTTC. The gene calls are TRBV19 and TRBJ2-6; TRBD1 matches 9 bases. There are 14 residues in the CDR3. The trim removed 8 bases at V and 3 bases at J, leaving 2 bases unmatched. Germline V lookup: CDR1 LNHDA, CDR2 SQIVND (reference sequence).

Judged by abundance, this clonotype is medium-sized (0.01 to 0.1%). The chain employs TRBV6-2 or TRBV6-3 and TRBJ1-2; D is uncertain. This CDR3 has 12 residues. V was clipped by 5 bases and J by 4 bases, with 8 bases between them. CDR1 and CDR2 from the germline V gene are MNHEY and SVGEGT. CDR3 coding DNA: TGTGCCAGCAGTACACAGAGCTATGGCTACACCTTC. Translation: CASSTQSYGYTF.

This clonotype counts as medium-sized. The J gene is TRBJ1-4, the V gene TRBV27; D call uncertain. The V gene's germline CDR1 is MNHEY and CDR2 SMNVEV (reference sequence). Between the trimmed V and J ends, which lost 3 bases and 0 bases, there was a span of 11 bases. The CDR3 runs 16 residues. The CDR3 sequence: CASSLGQFATNEKLFF. CDR3 bases: TGTGCCAGCAGTTTGGGTCAGTTCGCAACTAATGAAAAACTGTTTTTT.

This clonotype is classed as medium-sized. The rearrangement links TRBV29-1 to TRBJ1-3; tentatively, D is TRBD1 (6 bases). The CDR3 spans 14 residues. Between the trimmed V and J ends, which lost 7 bases and 0 bases, there was a span of 13 bases. Germline V gene lookup returns CDR1 SQVTM and CDR2 ANQGSEA. DNA of the CDR3: TGCAGCGCTCTGGTGGACAGCTCTGGAAACACCATATATTTT. This encodes CSALVDSSGNTIYF.

This chain uses TRBV14 with TRBJ2-1, with 11 positions matching TRBD2. Germline assignment: CDR1 SGHDN and CDR2 FVKESK. V lost 5 bases to trimming and J lost 2 bases; unmatched junction nucleotides: 2. The CDR3 extends over 15 amino acids. CDR3 sequence reads: CASSFSGGAYNEQFF. CDR3 nucleotides: TGTGCCAGCAGCTTTAGCGGGGGGGCCTACAATGAGCAGTTCTTC.

The rearrangement links TRBV11-3 to TRBJ2-5; TRBD2 matches 9 bases. Germline CDR1 is SGHNT and CDR2 is YENEEA. V lost 6 bases and J lost 3; bases outside the gene matches: 8. The CDR3 covers 15 residues. CDR3 sequence (DNA): TGTGCCAGCAGTCCGGGTGTAGCGGGGGAAGAGACCCAGTACTTC. Translating it yields CASSPGVAGEETQYF.

This clonotype is medium-sized. V gene TRBV19 combines with J gene TRBJ1-1; TRBD1 is a possible D gene (5 bases). Trimming removed 5 bases from V and 3 bases from J, with 13 bases in between. Germline V gene lookup returns CDR1 LNHDA and CDR2 SQIVND (reference sequence). This CDR3 region has 14 residues. The CDR3 region is CASSEGFADTEAFF. The DNA of the CDR3 is TGTGCCAGTAGTGAGGGGTTCGCGGACACTGAAGCTTTCTTT.